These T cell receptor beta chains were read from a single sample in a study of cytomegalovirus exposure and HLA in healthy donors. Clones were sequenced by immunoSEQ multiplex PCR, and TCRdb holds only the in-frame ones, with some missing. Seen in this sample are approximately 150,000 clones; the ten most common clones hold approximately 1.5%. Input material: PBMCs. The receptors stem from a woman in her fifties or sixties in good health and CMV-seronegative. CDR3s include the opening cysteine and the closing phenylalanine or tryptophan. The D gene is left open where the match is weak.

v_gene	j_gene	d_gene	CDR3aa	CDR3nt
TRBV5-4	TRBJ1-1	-	CASSQKRGNTEAFF	TGTGCCAGCAGCCAGAAAAGGGGGAACACTGAAGCTTTCTTT
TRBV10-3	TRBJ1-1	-	CAISEGGGTEAFF	TGTGCCATCAGTGAGGGGGGGGGCACTGAAGCTTTCTTT
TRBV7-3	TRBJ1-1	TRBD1	CASSFGPTGVSTEAFF	TGTGCCAGCAGCTTCGGGCCGACAGGGGTAAGCACTGAAGCTTTCTTT
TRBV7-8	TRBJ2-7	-	CASSLEIDRVEQYF	TGTGCCAGCAGCTTAGAAATTGATCGCGTCGAGCAGTACTTC
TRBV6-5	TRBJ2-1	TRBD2	CASSYLAGSSYNEQFF	TGTGCCAGCAGTTACCTAGCGGGTAGCTCCTACAATGAGCAGTTCTTC
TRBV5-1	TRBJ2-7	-	CASSLEGQAYEQYF	TGCGCCAGCAGCTTGGAGGGGCAAGCCTACGAGCAGTACTTC
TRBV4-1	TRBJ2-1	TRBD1	CASSPSFPGQGALLQFF	TGCGCCAGCAGCCCATCTTTTCCGGGACAGGGGGCGCTTTTGCAGTTCTTC
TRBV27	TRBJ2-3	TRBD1	CASKPTPGQFFRPNKTDTQYF	TGTGCCAGCAAGCCGACTCCGGGACAGTTTTTTCGCCCGAACAAGACAGATACGCAGTATTTT
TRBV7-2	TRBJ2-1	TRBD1	CASSGRMDRATYNEQFF	TGTGCCAGCAGCGGACGGATGGACAGGGCCACCTACAATGAGCAGTTCTTC
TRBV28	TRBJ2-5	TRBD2	CASSFSGSRKTQYF	TGTGCCAGCAGTTTTAGCGGGAGTAGGAAGACCCAGTACTTC
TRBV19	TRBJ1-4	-	CASSIPQVGNEKLFF	TGTGCCAGTAGTATTCCCCAGGTCGGTAATGAAAAACTGTTTTTT
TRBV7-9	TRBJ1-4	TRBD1	CASSSPQGNNEKLFF	TGTGCCAGCAGCTCCCCACAGGGGAATAATGAAAAACTGTTTTTT
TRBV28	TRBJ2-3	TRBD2	CAMRRLAGVWDTQYF	TGTGCCATGAGGAGACTAGCGGGAGTCTGGGATACGCAGTATTTT
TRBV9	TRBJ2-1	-	CASSGGLSYNEQFF	TGTGCCAGCAGCGGAGGACTTTCCTACAATGAGCAGTTCTTC
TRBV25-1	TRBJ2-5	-	CASSEEGGRETQYF	TGTGCCAGCAGTGAGGAGGGCGGACGAGAGACCCAGTACTTC
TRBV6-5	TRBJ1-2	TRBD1	CASSVQGTYDGYTF	TGTGCCAGCAGTGTACAGGGGACCTATGACGGCTACACCTTC
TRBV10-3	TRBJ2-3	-	CAISESHTDTQYF	TGTGCCATCAGTGAGTCTCACACAGATACGCAGTATTTT
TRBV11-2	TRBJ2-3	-	CASRISSSTDTQYF	TGTGCCAGCAGAATTAGCAGTAGCACAGATACGCAGTATTTT
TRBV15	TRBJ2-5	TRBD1	CATSREAGQGPLYQETQYF	TGTGCCACCAGCAGAGAGGCAGGACAGGGTCCGCTGTACCAAGAGACCCAGTACTTC
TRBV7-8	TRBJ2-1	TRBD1	CASSSKGQGTYNEQFF	TGTGCCAGCAGCTCGAAGGGACAGGGAACCTACAATGAGCAGTTCTTC
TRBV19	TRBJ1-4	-	CASSIEAARKLFF	TGTGCCAGTAGTATAGAGGCTGCAAGAAAACTGTTTTTT
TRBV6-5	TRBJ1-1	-	CASSYGGANTEAFF	TGTGCCAGCAGTTACGGGGGGGCGAACACTGAAGCTTTCTTT
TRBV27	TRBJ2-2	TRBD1	CASSYGTAFTGELFF	TGTGCCAGCAGTTATGGGACAGCCTTCACCGGGGAGCTGTTTTTT
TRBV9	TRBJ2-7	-	CASSVGPAYEQYF	TGTGCCAGCAGCGTAGGGCCCGCCTACGAGCAGTACTTC
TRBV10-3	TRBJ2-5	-	CATSVGDEGETQYF	TGTGCCACCAGCGTCGGGGATGAGGGAGAGACCCAGTACTTC
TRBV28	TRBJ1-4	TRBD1	CASSPDRFEKLFF	TGTGCCAGCAGCCCGGACAGGTTTGAAAAACTGTTTTTT
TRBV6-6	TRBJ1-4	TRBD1	CASSYRSSGDRVFF	TGTGCCAGCAGTTACAGGTCGAGTGGGGACAGAGTGTTTTTT
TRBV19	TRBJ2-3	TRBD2	CASSQREGLSDTQYF	TGTGCCAGTAGCCAGCGGGAGGGCCTATCAGATACGCAGTATTTT